These 7 T cell receptor beta chains originate from one sample sequenced in a study of T-cell memory formation after mild COVID-19. TCRdb ran MiXCR on the 5' RACE reads and lists one entry per CDR3 protein. The data hold over 35,000 distinct CDR3 sequences, with roughly 9% observed a single time. Sequenced input: PBMCs or a T cell subset sorted from them (not recorded which). The receptors were gathered from an adult woman who had mild COVID-19 (a few samples of this study predate the infection). Cell type and time point are not known.

This clonotype was counted a few times. The V gene is TRBV12-3 or TRBV12-4, the J gene TRBJ2-3; possible D gene TRBD2, 6 bases. The V gene lost 1 base and the J gene lost 7 bases, with 12 bases spanning the gap. This CDR3 contains 14 residues. The CDR3 loop reads CASSLGAGTHTQYF. For the CDR3, the DNA is TGTGCCAGCAGTTTAGGGGCGGGGACTCATACGCAGTATTTT.

This clonotype was counted a few times. The chain links TRBV5-1 to TRBJ1-2; 10 positions match TRBD1. The V gene end was trimmed by 4 bases and the J gene end by 3 bases; junction bases not matched to a gene: 12. Per germline, CDR1 SGHRS and CDR2 YFSETQ. The CDR3 covers 17 residues. The CDR3 reads CASSTGQGEVADYGYTF. The CDR3 DNA follows: TGCGCCAGCAGCACCGGACAGGGGGAAGTCGCTGACTATGGCTACACCTTC.

This clonotype occurred a few times. The genes are TRBV6-5 and TRBJ1-3; TRBD1 is a possible D gene (5 bases). This CDR3 is built from 14 residues. V was pared by 0 bases and J by 4 bases, with 7 bases between. Germline V gives CDR1 MNHEY, CDR2 SVGAGI. For the CDR3, the DNA is TGTGCCAGCAGTTACTCTCAGGGAGGAAACACCATATATTTT. Translation gives CASSYSQGGNTIYF.

This clonotype was observed many times. The chain carries TRBV20-1 and TRBJ2-3; TRBD2 aligns across 13 bases. Germline-derived CDR1 and CDR2 are DFQATT and SNEGSKA (reference sequence). The V segment lost 4 bases and the J segment 4 bases; nucleotides outside the gene matches: 5. CDR3 length equals 15 residues. The CDR3 reads CSAIWTSGGSDTQYF. CDR3 DNA sequence: TGCAGTGCTATCTGGACTAGCGGGGGTTCAGATACGCAGTATTTT.

This chain connects TRBV9 to TRBJ2-1, with 9 bases fitting TRBD2. Germline-derived CDR1 and CDR2 are SGDLS and YYNGEE. V was pared by 2 bases and J by 4 bases, with 4 bases of the junction left unmatched. The length of the CDR3 is 15 residues. The CDR3 protein is CASSVSGGIYNEQFF. The DNA of the CDR3 is TGTGCCAGCAGCGTTAGCGGGGGTATTTACAATGAGCAGTTCTTC.

The sample holds many counts of this clonotype. The V and J genes are TRBV7-8 and TRBJ1-2; D gene ambiguous. V lost 5 bases, J lost 1 base, and 11 bases lay in between. There are 14 residues in the CDR3. CDR1 is SGHVS and CDR2 is FQNEAQ in the germline V gene. CDR3 in DNA: TGTGCCAGCAGCCCTGGACGGTTTAACTATGGCTACACCTTC. This codes for CASSPGRFNYGYTF.

This clonotype has a count of ten or more. This chain uses TRBV3-1 with TRBJ2-7, with D possibly matching TRBD1 (5 bases). The CDR3 extends over 13 amino acids. From germline, CDR1 is LGHDT and CDR2 YNNKEL (reference sequence). The germline V and J ends were trimmed by 6 bases and 1 base, with 10 bases remaining between them. The CDR3 reads CASSQHRSYEQYF. The CDR3 nucleotides are TGTGCCAGCAGTCAGCACAGGTCCTACGAGCAGTACTTC.